What follows are 22 T cell receptor beta chains derived from one specimen sequenced in a study of T cells after yellow fever vaccination. MiXCR, run by TCRdb on the 5' RACE reads, gives a single entry per CDR3 protein. The sample holds 40,000 or so distinct CDR3 sequences, 6% to 7% seen once. The material was CD8+ T cells not binding an NS4B(214-222) dextramer, sorted from PBMCs, obtained 45 days after the yellow fever booster vaccination. The receptors come from a man aged 25 to 40 who received the YFV17D yellow fever vaccine.

This clonotype was counted at least ten times. The CDR3 loop reads CATSGTSNEKLFF. CDR3 sequence (DNA): TGTGCCACCAGCGGGACAAGTAATGAAAAACTGTTTTTT. The V call is TRBV24-1, the J call TRBJ1-4; D possibly corresponds to TRBD1 (6 bases). From germline, CDR1 is KGHDR and CDR2 SFDVKD. CDR3 length: 13 amino acids. V was pared by 7 bases and J by 4 bases, with 9 bases between.

This clonotype was seen repeatedly, ten times or more. The V gene is TRBV27, the J gene TRBJ2-3, with a tentative D call TRBD2 (5 bases). The germline V gene has CDR1 MNHEY and CDR2 SMNVEV (reference sequence). Trimming cost V 2 bases and J 2 bases, with 14 bases left between them. The CDR3 totals 16 residues. CDR3 in DNA: TGTGCCAGCAGTTTAAGTCCGGGAACCTCCACAGATACGCAGTATTTT. This gives the protein CASSLSPGTSTDTQYF.

This clonotype was detected ten times or more. This chain uses TRBV27 with TRBJ1-1, with 8 bases matching TRBD1. Trimming removed 6 bases from V and 4 bases from J; junction bases left unmatched: 4. Germline loops: CDR1 MNHEY, CDR2 SMNVEV (reference sequence). The CDR3 has 13 residues. CDR3 in DNA: TGTGCCAGCAGCCCCACAGGGGGCACTGAAGCTTTCTTT. Translation gives CASSPTGGTEAFF.

This clonotype has a count of ten or more. The DNA for the CDR3 is TGTGCCAGCAGCGAGGCCCGGGAGACCCAGTACTTC. Translation gives CASSEARETQYF. This chain joins TRBV12-3 or TRBV12-4 and TRBJ2-5; D not certain. Trimming pared 6 bases from V and 5 bases from J, leaving 10 bases between. CDR3 length: 12 amino acids.

This clonotype was found many times. The chain has TRBV28 and TRBJ2-7; 10 nucleotides align to TRBD2. This CDR3 comprises 14 residues. V gave up 6 bases and J gave up 3 bases; unmatched junction bases: 5. Germline assignment: CDR1 MDHEN and CDR2 SYDVKM. The DNA for the CDR3 is TGTGCCAGCAGCCCCCTAGCGGGAGACTACGAGCAGTACTTC. Protein sequence: CASSPLAGDYEQYF.

This clonotype has ten or more counts. The chain is built from TRBV12-3 or TRBV12-4 and TRBJ2-6, with TRBD1 matching over 10 bases. The CDR3 runs to 19 residues. J gave up 1 base and V 7 bases, and 13 bases lay outside the gene matches. CDR3 DNA sequence: TGTGCCAGCACCCAACGGGACAGGGGTTCAGGATCTGGGGCCAACGTCCTGACTTTC. As protein: CASTQRDRGSGSGANVLTF.

CDR3 in amino acids: CASSIRGPYNEQFF. The CDR3 DNA is TGTGCCAGTAGTATCAGGGGGCCCTACAATGAGCAGTTCTTC. The chain links TRBV19 to TRBJ2-1, with TRBD1 matching 8 bases. Germline V gene sequence: CDR1 LNHDA, CDR2 SQIVND (reference sequence). The CDR3 covers 14 residues. The V gene end was trimmed by 3 bases and the J gene end by 2 bases; junction bases not matched to a gene: 0.

This clonotype was observed at least ten times. The rearrangement joins TRBV24-1 to TRBJ2-3, with D possibly TRBD2 on 6 matching bases. The germline V gene has CDR1 KGHDR and CDR2 SFDVKD. CDR3 length equals 14 residues. Trimming removed 5 bases from V and 4 bases from J, with 12 bases in between. CDR3 DNA sequence: TGTGCCACCAGTGGTCCCGGGAGTGCAGATACGCAGTATTTT. Translation gives CATSGPGSADTQYF.

This clonotype was detected many times. The chain couples TRBV24-1 to TRBJ2-5, with D perhaps being TRBD1 or TRBD2 (6 bases each). The CDR3 covers 13 residues. Per germline, CDR1 KGHDR and CDR2 SFDVKD. Trimming cost V 8 bases and J 5 bases, with 14 bases left between them. The CDR3 is CATNRGAGETQYF. CDR3 sequence (DNA): TGTGCCACCAATAGGGGGGCAGGGGAGACCCAGTACTTC.

There are many counts of this clonotype. V usage is TRBV20-1 and J usage is TRBJ2-2, with D uncertain. The CDR3 is 12 residues long. Between the trimmed V and J ends, which lost 2 bases and 3 bases, there was a span of 4 bases. Germline V lookup: CDR1 DFQATT, CDR2 SNEGSKA (reference sequence). CDR3 in amino acids: CSARWDTGELFF. DNA for the CDR3: TGCAGTGCTAGATGGGACACCGGGGAGCTGTTTTTT.

Ten or more counts support this clonotype. This chain joins TRBV5-6 and TRBJ2-5; unclear D gene. Trimming shortened V by 4 bases and J by 4 bases, and 14 bases separated the two germline ends. The V gene's germline CDR1 is SGHDT and CDR2 YYEEEE. This CDR3 contains 14 residues. CDR3 residues: CASSPGPRGETQYF. In DNA form, the CDR3 reads TGTGCCAGCAGCCCCGGACCGCGCGGAGAGACCCAGTACTTC.

This chain links TRBV20-1 with TRBJ2-2; tentatively, D is TRBD2 (6 bases). This CDR3 is built from 14 residues. Germline CDR1 and CDR2: DFQATT and SNEGSKA (reference sequence). V shed 0 bases and J shed 4 bases, with 9 bases lying between them. The CDR3 DNA reads TGCAGTGCTAGAGATCGCGGGGCCACCGGGGAGCTGTTTTTT. It translates to CSARDRGATGELFF.

As concerns this clonotype: This clone may be a read error of a much larger clone one base away. The chain links TRBV7-9 to TRBJ1-4, with D tentatively TRBD1 (6 bases). The CDR3 length is 14 residues. The germline V gene encodes CDR1 SEHNR and CDR2 FQNEAQ (reference sequence). The CDR3 DNA sequence: TGTGCCAGCAGATTAGAAGGACAGTACGAAAAACTGTTTTTT. This gives the protein CASRLEGQYEKLFF. Drawing the rest from reference TRBV7-9 and TRBJ1-4, the complete variable domain is DTGVSQNPRHKITKRGQNVTFRCDPISEHNRLYWYRQTLGQGPEFLTYFQNEAQLEKSRLLSDRFSAERPKGSFSTLEIQRTEQGDSAMYLCASRLEGQYEKLFFGSGTQLSVL.

This clonotype showed up many times. This sequence joins TRBV7-6 and TRBJ2-3; weak D call: TRBD2 (6 bases). This CDR3 spans 14 amino acids. The V end lost 1 base, the J end lost 4 bases, and 9 bases lay between the germline ends. Germline assignment: CDR1 SGHVS and CDR2 FNYEAQ. CDR3 DNA sequence: TGTGCCAGCAGCTTAGATAGCGGCGCAGATACGCAGTATTTT. Its protein product is CASSLDSGADTQYF.

This clonotype was seen repeatedly, ten times or more. V and J are TRBV27 and TRBJ1-2, with D perhaps TRBD1 (5 bases). CDR1 is MNHEY and CDR2 is SMNVEV in the germline V gene (reference sequence). The CDR3 has 11 residues. CDR3 coding DNA: TGTGCAGCCCGGGGGAGCTATGGCTACACCTTC. Protein: CAARGSYGYTF.

This clonotype showed up many times. The CDR3 DNA reads as TGTGCCAGCAGGTTCTGGACAGGGTCTGCGGCAGATACGCAGTATTTT. The encoded protein is CASRFWTGSAADTQYF. The rearrangement joins TRBV27 to TRBJ2-3; TRBD1 matches at 8 bases. The CDR3 consists of 16 residues. From germline, CDR1 is MNHEY and CDR2 SMNVEV (reference sequence). V shed 6 bases, J shed 4 bases, and the junction held 12 bases outside the gene matches.

This clonotype came up many times. The chain recombines TRBV5-1 with TRBJ2-1, with TRBD2 as a possible D gene (6 bases). The CDR3 is 14 amino acids. Per the germline V gene, CDR1 is SGHRS and CDR2 is YFSETQ. V was trimmed by 1 base and J by 3 bases, leaving 8 bases between them. The DNA of the CDR3 is TGCGCCAGCAGCTTGCCGGGAGTCTACAATGAGCAGTTCTTC. It is translated as CASSLPGVYNEQFF.

This clonotype has at least ten counts. The V call is TRBV5-5, the J call TRBJ1-1; D gene unclear. Trimming took off 0 bases at V and 4 bases at J, with 7 bases between the two ends. Per germline, CDR1 SGHKS and CDR2 YYEKEE (reference sequence). This CDR3 spans 13 amino acids. The CDR3 region has the DNA TGTGCCAGCAGCTTGGAAGGAATCACTGAAGCTTTCTTT. This encodes CASSLEGITEAFF. The full variable domain, completed using reference TRBV5-5 and TRBJ1-1, is DAGVTQSPTHLIKTRGQQVTLRCSPISGHKSVSWYQQVLGQGPQFIFQYYEKEERGRGNFPDRFSARQFPNYSSELNVNALLLGDSALYLCASSLEGITEAFFGQGTRLTVV.

Ten or more counts support this clonotype. This sequence joins TRBV12-5 and TRBJ2-4; no reliable D call. Germline V gene lookup returns CDR1 LGHNT and CDR2 FRNRAP. The CDR3 contains 12 residues. CDR3 protein: CAPLGAKNIQYF. Here the CDR3 DNA reads TGTGCCCCCCTGGGAGCCAAAAACATTCAGTACTTC.

This clonotype has ten or more counts. The chain uses TRBV6-1 and TRBJ2-1, with 7 bases fitting TRBD2. CDR1 is MNHNS and CDR2 is SASEGT in the germline V gene. J lost 6 bases, V lost 8 bases, and 7 bases had no gene match. This CDR3 has 13 amino acids. In nucleotides, the CDR3 is TGTGCCAGCGGCGTGACTAGCTCCAATGAGCAGTTCTTC. It codes for CASGVTSSNEQFF.

As DNA, the CDR3 is TGTGCCAGCAGCCCGGCACAGGGGACATACGAGCAGTACTTC. This translates into CASSPAQGTYEQYF. The V and J genes are TRBV7-6 and TRBJ2-7, with 7 bases matching TRBD1. This CDR3 has 14 residues. V lost 5 bases, J lost 4 bases, and 8 bases stayed unmatched. CDR1 and CDR2 (germline): SGHVS, FNYEAQ.

The chain couples TRBV11-2 to TRBJ2-1; no firm D call. The germline V and J ends were trimmed by 3 bases and 1 base, with 7 bases remaining between them. The germline V gene has CDR1 SGHAT and CDR2 FQNNGV. CDR3 length equals 14 residues. The CDR3 spells CASSFLGSYNEQFF. The CDR3 coding sequence is TGTGCCAGCAGCTTCTTAGGGTCCTACAATGAGCAGTTCTTC.